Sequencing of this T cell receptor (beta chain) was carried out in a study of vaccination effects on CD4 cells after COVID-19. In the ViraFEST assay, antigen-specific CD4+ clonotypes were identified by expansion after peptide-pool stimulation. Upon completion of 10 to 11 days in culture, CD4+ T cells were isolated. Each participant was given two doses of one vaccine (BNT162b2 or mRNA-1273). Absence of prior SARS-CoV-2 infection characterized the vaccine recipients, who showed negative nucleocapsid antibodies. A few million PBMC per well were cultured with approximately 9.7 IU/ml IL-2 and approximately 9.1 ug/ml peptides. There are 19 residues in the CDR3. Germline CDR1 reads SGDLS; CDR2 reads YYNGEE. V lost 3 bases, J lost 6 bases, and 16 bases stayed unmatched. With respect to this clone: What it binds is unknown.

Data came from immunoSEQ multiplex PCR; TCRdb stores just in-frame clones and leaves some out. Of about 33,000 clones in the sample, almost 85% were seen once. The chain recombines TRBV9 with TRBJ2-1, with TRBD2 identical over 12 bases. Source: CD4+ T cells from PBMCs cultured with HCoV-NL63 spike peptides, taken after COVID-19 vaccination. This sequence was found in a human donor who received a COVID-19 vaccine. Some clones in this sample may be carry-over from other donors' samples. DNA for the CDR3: TGTGCCAGCAGCGCTAGGGACAGGGGACTAGCGGGTTCTAGCAATGAGCAGTTCTTC. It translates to CASSARDRGLAGSSNEQFF.